This T cell receptor beta chain was profiled in a study of cytomegalovirus exposure and HLA in healthy donors. Overall study: Most donors, 70% to 85% of a few hundred genotyped, fell in the Caucasian-associated ancestry cluster. Study results and caveats: A prior analysis recorded that most TCR beta V segments were productive about 87% or about 30% of the time. The dataset shows that most TCR sequences were rare, while some public TCRs occurred in many donors.

The length of the CDR3 is 14 residues. Germline lookup yields CDR1 MGHRA and CDR2 YSYEKL. Trimming left V 0 bases short and J 8 bases short, with 11 bases between. PCR used 60 Vbeta primers and 13 Jbeta primers. Using immunoSEQ multiplex PCR, the repertoire was profiled, and TCRdb retains in-frame clones only, with some absent. There are tens of thousands of clones in the sample; over 75% occur only once, and about 7% lies in the top ten. As for this clone: Antigen unknown.

The receptor was derived from a human donor in good health. Sequenced material: PBMCs. The rearrangement joins TRBV4-1 to TRBJ1-3; maybe TRBD1 (5 bases). The DNA for the CDR3 is TGCGCCAGCAGCCAAGATTTGGGGCGAGACACCATATATTTT. Translated: CASSQDLGRDTIYF.